This T cell receptor beta chain was sequenced during a study of T cells in Graves' hyperthyroidism and ophthalmopathy. Exclusion criteria comprised uncontrolled infection, other autoimmune disease, pregnancy or lactation. The PBMCs studied were ones that came from roughly 9.4 ml fresh peripheral blood. This clonotype occurred many times. Its antigen is currently unknown. Amplification yielded TCR beta CDR3 regions, with RNA transcripts as the source. During a first-round RT-PCR of the TCR CDR3, the HTBI primer set was used. TCRdb reprocessed the multiplex PCR reads with MiXCR, giving one entry per CDR3 protein. The sample gives around 200,000 distinct CDR3 sequences, approximately 15% of which show up once; around 27% is in the top ten. Findings and limits, study-wide: A median around 5.9 months before onset, the model predicted ophthalmopathy.

This CDR3 has 18 residues. Germline V gene lookup returns CDR1 DFQATT and CDR2 SNEGSKA (reference sequence). The V gene end was trimmed by 1 base and the J gene end by 11 bases; junction bases not matched to a gene: 22. Sequenced input: blood. V gene TRBV20-1 combines with J gene TRBJ2-3; 9 bases match TRBD2. The origin of this receptor is a woman aged 45-59 years with Graves' hyperthyroidism. The CDR3 bases are TGCAGTGCTAGAGGGGGGCGGGGGGGAGATACAGTCACAGAGAGGCAGTATTTT. The encoded protein is CSARGGRGGDTVTERQYF.